The 9 T cell receptor beta chains below all came from one sample that was sequenced in a study of T cells expressing NK-cell markers. TCRdb reprocessed the 5' RACE reads and keeps a single row for each CDR3 protein, giving no DNA. Its table records 400,000 to 550,000 distinct CDR3 sequences. The sample comprised blood T cells: a sorted CD56 or NKG2C T cell subset, CD4+ or CD8+ T cells, or bulk PBMC T cells (not recorded which). The receptor source for this set is a woman aged 18 to 69 in good health.

This chain connects TRBV20-1 to TRBJ2-5; absent DNA, TCRdb's TRBD1 call cannot be checked. CDR1 is DFQATT, CDR2 SNEGSKA, per germline (reference sequence). The CDR3 runs 14 residues. The CDR3 loop is CSARARDGKETQYF.

The chain links TRBV21-1 to TRBJ1-4; TCRdb proposes TRBD1, but this gene call is untestable without DNA. TRBV21-1 is tagged as a pseudogene. This CDR3 contains 18 residues. CDR3 residues: CASSPRRKGSPDNEKLFF.

This chain links TRBV24-1 with TRBJ2-7; TCRdb names TRBD2, which stays unverified in the absence of DNA. The CDR3 contains 14 residues. Germline V gives CDR1 KGHDR, CDR2 SFDVKD. The CDR3 loop reads CATSDSGYSYEQYF.

The chain carries TRBV21-1 and TRBJ2-2; there is no DNA to check the TCRdb D call of TRBD2. TRBV21-1 is marked as a pseudogene. CDR3 length: 18 residues. The CDR3 sequence: CASSTRGLAGANTGELFF.

The rearrangement uses TRBV27 and TRBJ2-1; the TCRdb D gene call, TRBD1, has no DNA to confirm it. This CDR3 spans 15 amino acids. CDR1 is MNHEY, CDR2 SMNVEV, per germline (reference sequence). The CDR3 region is CASSPGGSTSYEQFF.

The chain links TRBV6-8 to TRBJ1-5. Germline-derived CDR1 and CDR2 are MNHGY and SAAAGT. The CDR3 runs 15 residues. CDR3 sequence: CASSYGRSSNQPQHF.

This sequence joins TRBV6-1 and TRBJ2-1; the D call from TCRdb, TRBD2, cannot be confirmed without DNA. Per germline, CDR1 MNHNS and CDR2 SASEGT. The CDR3 spans 20 residues. CDR3: CASSAATLGAGLAGVNEQFF.

The CDR3: CASSPLSGQLQETQYF. The V and J genes are TRBV18 and TRBJ2-5; TCRdb proposes TRBD1, but this gene call is untestable without DNA. Germline V gene sequence: CDR1 KGHSH, CDR2 LQKENI. The CDR3 contains 16 residues.

V is TRBV6-1 and J is TRBJ2-3; without DNA, the TCRdb call of TRBD1 cannot be checked. Germline CDR1 and CDR2: MNHNS and SASEGT. CDR3 length equals 16 residues. The CDR3 here is CASRGISGGRADTQYF.